This T cell receptor beta chain was sequenced during a study of a mutant IDH1 vaccine in newly diagnosed glioma. Method: immunoSEQ multiplex PCR; TCRdb's copy keeps in-frame clones and lacks some. The sample holds 30,000 to 40,000 clones, 80% to 95% seen once. There are a few counts of this clone. Sample time point: baseline, week 1 (first vaccination visit). The treatment was: pre-vaccination baseline after standard-of-care therapy. CDR3 size: 13 residues. Germline-derived CDR1 and CDR2 are MNHEY and SVGAGI. The germline V and J ends were trimmed by 8 bases and 0 bases, with 10 bases remaining between them.

This receptor was taken from a man aged 18 to 29 with glioma. The material was PBMCs, obtained from a glioma patient treated with radiotherapy, temozolomide or both. V is TRBV6-5 and J is TRBJ1-1; tentative D call: TRBD1 (5 bases). DNA of the CDR3: TGTGCCAGCGGGGGACGTATGAACACTGAAGCTTTCTTT. As protein: CASGGRMNTEAFF.